This passage covers 18 T cell receptor beta chains from one sample sequenced in a study of blood T cell repertoires in COVID-19. Libraries were prepared by immunoSEQ multiplex PCR; TCRdb keeps only in-frame clonotypes and omits some of them. In the table there are about 250,000 clones, around 90% of which are singletons. The sample comprised peripheral blood. These receptors all come from a man aged 18 to 30 with active or convalescent COVID-19.

The chain recombines TRBV2 with TRBJ1-1; D uncertain. Germline loops: CDR1 SNHLY, CDR2 FYNNEI. V gave up 8 bases and J gave up 7 bases, with 14 bases separating them. The length of the CDR3 is 12 residues. CDR3 coding DNA: TGTGCCAGCTCGAGAGACATGTATGAAGCTTTCTTT. Residues: CASSRDMYEAFF. Together with reference TRBV2 and TRBJ1-1, the CDR3 gives the full variable domain: EPEVTQTPSHQVTQMGQEVILRCVPISNHLYFYWYRQILGQKVEFLVSFYNNEISEKSEIFDDQFSVERPDGSNFTLKIRSTKLEDSAMYFCASSRDMYEAFFGQGTRLTVV.

This chain uses TRBV13 with TRBJ1-1; no firm D call. Germline-derived CDR1 and CDR2 are PRHDT and FYEKMQ (reference sequence). This CDR3 contains 12 residues. Trimming took off 1 base at V and 7 bases at J, with 7 bases between the two ends. The chain's CDR3 is CASSLAGLEAFF. CDR3 in DNA: TGTGCCAGCAGCTTAGCAGGACTTGAAGCTTTCTTT. The full variable domain, completed using reference TRBV13 and TRBJ1-1, is AAGVIQSPRHLIKEKRETATLKCYPIPRHDTVYWYQQGPGQDPQFLISFYEKMQSDKGSIPDRFSAQQFSDYHSELNMSSLELGDSALYFCASSLAGLEAFFGQGTRLTVV.

The chain joins TRBV5-4 to TRBJ1-2, with no clear D. This CDR3 has 13 residues. Per germline, CDR1 SGHNT and CDR2 YYREEE (reference sequence). The ends were cut back, 4 bases at V and 4 bases at J, with 11 bases in the middle. The CDR3 loop reads CASSQDSFYGYTF. CDR3 nucleotides: TGTGCCAGCAGCCAGGACTCCTTCTATGGCTACACCTTC. The variable domain in full, with the rest retrieved from reference TRBV5-4 and TRBJ1-2, is ETGVTQSPTHLIKTRGQQVTLRCSSQSGHNTVSWYQQALGQGPQFIFQYYREEENGRGNFPPRFSGLQFPNYSSELNVNALELDDSALYLCASSQDSFYGYTFGSGTRLTVV.

The chain combines TRBV3-1 (or the pseudogene TRBV3-2) with TRBJ2-1; possible D gene TRBD2, 6 bases. The V and J ends lost 3 bases and 5 bases respectively, with 11 bases between them. CDR1 is LGHDT, CDR2 YNNKEL, per germline (reference sequence). The CDR3 extends over 14 amino acids. Here the CDR3 reads CASSHRGSHNEQFF. The CDR3 DNA is TGTGCCAGCAGCCACCGGGGGTCCCACAATGAGCAGTTCTTC.

The chain couples TRBV7-2 to TRBJ2-1, with 13 positions matching TRBD2. The CDR3 length is 18 residues. Looked up from germline, CDR1 is SGHTA and CDR2 is FQGNSA. Trimming removed 1 base from V and 5 bases from J; junction bases left unmatched: 8. Here the CDR3 DNA reads TGTGCCAGCAGCTTAGTTGGGACTAGCGGGATTCGGCACAATGAGCAGTTCTTC. It encodes CASSLVGTSGIRHNEQFF.

The chain is built from TRBV25-1 and TRBJ1-6; TRBD1 matches at 8 bases. Germline CDR1 and CDR2: MGHDK and SYGVNS. J gave up 9 bases and V 9 bases, and 7 bases lay outside the gene matches. The CDR3 has 13 amino acids. CDR3 sequence reads: CARGGRGRSPLHF. The CDR3 nucleotides read TGTGCCAGAGGGGGCAGGGGGCGTTCACCCCTCCACTTT.

The genes are TRBV25-1 and TRBJ1-3; D ambiguous. Germline values: CDR1 MGHDK, CDR2 SYGVNS. The ends were cut back, 10 bases at V and 3 bases at J, with 28 bases in the middle. This CDR3 contains 18 residues. CDR3 coding DNA: TGTGCCACCTGTATGTGTTCGGGAGAAGATCATGGTGGAAACACCATATATTTT. This translates into CATCMCSGEDHGGNTIYF. Variable domain in full (rest from reference TRBV25-1 and TRBJ1-3): EADIYQTPRYLVIGTGKKITLECSQTMGHDKMYWYQQDPGMELHLIHYSYGVNSTEKGDLSSESTVSRIRTEHFPLTLESARPSHTSQYLCATCMCSGEDHGGNTIYFGEGSWLTVV.

The chain carries TRBV5-1 and TRBJ1-2; 8 nucleotides agree with TRBD1. This CDR3 region has 13 residues. V lost 4 bases and J lost 3; bases outside the gene matches: 2. From germline, CDR1 is SGHRS and CDR2 YFSETQ. CDR3 sequence: CASSPDRDYGYTF. CDR3 coding DNA: TGCGCCAGCAGCCCGGACAGGGACTATGGCTACACCTTC.

In its sample, this clone was seen a few times. The V gene is TRBV12-5, the J gene TRBJ1-2, with D perhaps matching TRBD1 (5 bases). Trimming removed 5 bases at V and 4 bases at J, with 20 bases between. Germline CDR1 and CDR2: LGHNT and FRNRAP. The length of the CDR3 is 16 residues. CDR3 in amino acids: CASGPATTGVGYGYTF. As DNA, the CDR3 is TGTGCTAGTGGTCCAGCCACAACAGGAGTTGGCTATGGCTACACCTTC.

The chain is built from TRBV6-5 and TRBJ2-6; D is uncertain. The V end lost 5 bases, the J end lost 0 bases, and 8 bases lay between the germline ends. The CDR3 spans 15 residues. CDR1 MNHEY and CDR2 SVGAGI come from the germline V gene. The CDR3 coding sequence is TGTGCCAGCAGTCCCCGGAGCTCTGGGGCCAACGTCCTGACTTTC. Amino acids: CASSPRSSGANVLTF.

J is TRBJ1-1 and V is TRBV2; D is ambiguous. Trimming shortened V by 6 bases and J by 5 bases, and 10 bases separated the two germline ends. This CDR3 region has 12 residues. The germline gives CDR1 SNHLY, CDR2 FYNNEI. The CDR3 spells CASSRGDTEAFF. The CDR3 DNA reads as TGTGCCAGCAGCCGGGGTGATACTGAAGCTTTCTTT.

The V and J genes are TRBV5-1 and TRBJ2-3; TRBD2 might be the D (6 bases). Trimming cost V 4 bases and J 11 bases, with 17 bases left between them. The CDR3 is 13 residues long. Germline V gene lookup returns CDR1 SGHRS and CDR2 YFSETQ. CDR3 loop: CASSLAEGIVQYF. The CDR3 DNA is TGCGCCAGCAGCCTGGCGGAGGGTATAGTGCAGTATTTT.

The V and J genes are TRBV28 and TRBJ1-5, with D possibly being TRBD1 (6 bases). V lost 3 bases and J lost 2, with 11 bases in between. Germline loops: CDR1 MDHEN, CDR2 SYDVKM. The CDR3 is 15 residues long. CDR3 DNA sequence: TGTGCCAGCAGTTTTATATCAGGGGGCAATCAGCCCCAGCATTTT. Its protein is CASSFISGGNQPQHF.

The genes are TRBV2 and TRBJ1-1; no clear D gene. Trimming removed 2 bases from V and 0 bases from J, with 4 bases in between. Germline loops: CDR1 SNHLY, CDR2 FYNNEI. The CDR3 loop spans 13 amino acids. CDR3 DNA: TGTGCCAGCAGTGAATTAATGAACACTGAAGCTTTCTTT. It yields the protein CASSELMNTEAFF.

This chain links TRBV2 with TRBJ2-7; D remains ambiguous. V was clipped by 5 bases and J by 2 bases, with 16 bases between them. The V gene's germline CDR1 is SNHLY and CDR2 FYNNEI. The CDR3 is made up of 15 amino acids. The CDR3 is CASSQTPGFTYEQYF. The CDR3 region has the DNA TGTGCCAGCAGTCAGACTCCGGGTTTTACCTACGAGCAGTACTTC.

V and J are TRBV28 and TRBJ2-7; the match to TRBD2 covers 13 bases. V gave up 3 bases and J gave up 0 bases; unmatched junction bases: 20. The CDR3 sequence is 22 residues long. From germline, CDR1 is MDHEN and CDR2 SYDVKM. Here the CDR3 reads CASSFFPSRTSGRPTRSYEQYF. The CDR3 DNA sequence: TGTGCCAGCAGTTTTTTCCCGTCTCGGACTAGCGGGAGACCCACCCGCTCCTACGAGCAGTACTTC.

The genes are TRBV9 and TRBJ2-2, with TRBD1 identical over 9 bases. This CDR3 is built from 16 residues. The V and J ends lost 4 bases and 5 bases, in that order; junction bases with no gene match: 9. Germline assignment: CDR1 SGDLS and CDR2 YYNGEE. This chain's CDR3 is CASSFSTGQGTGELFF. Here the CDR3 DNA reads TGTGCCAGCAGCTTCTCCACGGGACAGGGAACCGGGGAGCTGTTTTTT.

The rearrangement uses TRBV6-5 and TRBJ1-2, with TRBD1 matching 7 bases. Trimming cost V 5 bases and J 8 bases; bases outside gene matches: 14. The CDR3 totals 15 residues. The germline V gene encodes CDR1 MNHEY and CDR2 SVGAGI. The CDR3 region has the DNA TGTGCCAGCAGTCCCTCGACAGGGTTATCGGGGGGCTACACCTTC. Translation: CASSPSTGLSGGYTF.